This is a list of T cell receptor beta chains from one sample in a study of identical twins. In TCRdb, the 5' RACE reads were re-called with MiXCR into one record per CDR3 protein. The sample records 420,000 or so distinct CDR3 sequences, roughly 20% being singletons. Sequenced sample: naive T cells sorted from blood. These receptor sequences come from a man in his fifties or sixties in good health. Both conserved end residues are part of each CDR3. A D gene is named only where the DNA matches it firmly. Clone size is not always given. Where it is, it says once, few, many or a class for expanded clones.

TRBJ1-1,NA,TRBV14,NA,TGTGCCAGCAGCCAAGATCGAGGGTACACTGAAGCTTTCTTT,CASSQDRGYTEAFF
TRBJ2-5,few,TRBV3-1,NA,TGTGCCAGCAGCCAAGTCGACAGGAGGGAGACCCAGTACTTC,CASSQVDRRETQYF
TRBJ2-7,NA,TRBV6-2/TRBV6-3,TRBD2,TGTGCCAGCAGTTACTCGACGCCCACAAGACTAGCCTCGGGAGCCTACGAGCAGTACTTC,CASSYSTPTRLASGAYEQYF
TRBJ2-7,few,TRBV6-5,TRBD1,TGTGCCAGCAGTTTCAGGACAGGGGAATACGAGCAGTACTTC,CASSFRTGEYEQYF
TRBJ2-7,NA,TRBV6-5,TRBD1,TGTGCCAGCAGTTATCCGGACAGGGGGTTGATCAACGAGCAGTACTTC,CASSYPDRGLINEQYF
TRBJ1-1,NA,TRBV20-1,NA,TGCAGTGCTAGAGTCTTCCAGGGACTCACTGAAGCTTTCTTT,CSARVFQGLTEAFF
TRBJ2-3,many,TRBV20-1,TRBD2,TGCAGTGTCCCTAGCGGGAGGGGCCCAGATACGCAGTATTTT,CSVPSGRGPDTQYF
TRBJ2-1,many,TRBV11-2,NA,TGTGCCAGCGGAGCTTTGAGAGTTGAGCAGTTCTTC,CASGALRVEQFF
TRBJ1-6,NA,TRBV20-1,TRBD1,TGCAGTGCTAGCCGGGGACAGGGGGGAGGTTCACCCCTCCACTTT,CSASRGQGGGSPLHF
TRBJ2-5,NA,TRBV12-3/TRBV12-4,TRBD1,TGTGCCAGCAGTCCGTGGGGGACAGACGAGACCCAGTACTTC,CASSPWGTDETQYF
TRBJ2-1,many,TRBV5-1,NA,TGCGCCAGCAGCCCTGTTGGCCCAAGCTCCTACAATGAGCAGTTCTTC,CASSPVGPSSYNEQFF
TRBJ2-1,few,TRBV12-3/TRBV12-4,NA,TGTGCCAGCAGCCCCAGGGGTGGGGGCGATGAGCAGTTCTTC,CASSPRGGGDEQFF
TRBJ2-7,few,TRBV11-2,NA,TGTGCCAGCAGCATGGGGACCGCCGTGGGTTACGAGCAGTACTTC,CASSMGTAVGYEQYF
TRBJ2-7,many,TRBV29-1,TRBD1,TGCAGCGCTTGGGGGACAGGGAATGTAGAGCAGTACTTC,CSAWGTGNVEQYF
TRBJ1-1,many,TRBV5-1,NA,TGCGCCAGCAGAAATGCCGGGAAGAACACTGAAGCTTTCTTT,CASRNAGKNTEAFF
TRBJ2-5,NA,TRBV5-1,NA,TGCGCCAGCAGCTTTGCAGACTACATACAACAAGAGACCCAGTACTTC,CASSFADYIQQETQYF
TRBJ2-1,many,TRBV12-3/TRBV12-4,NA,TGTGCCAGCAGGCAAGCCCGACTAGGAAGTAGTAATGAGCAGTTCTTC,CASRQARLGSSNEQFF
TRBJ2-7,NA,TRBV20-1,NA,TGCAGTGCTACTGAGCAAACCTACGAGCAGTACTTC,CSATEQTYEQYF
TRBJ2-4,NA,TRBV5-1,TRBD2,TGCGCCAGCAGCTCCGGACTAGCGGGAGTTCGGGCCAAAAACATTCAGTACTTC,CASSSGLAGVRAKNIQYF
TRBJ2-3,few,TRBV10-3,TRBD2,TGTGCCATCAGTGAATACCCAGCGGGACGGGGGGATACGCAGTATTTT,CAISEYPAGRGDTQYF
TRBJ1-6,many,TRBV7-9,NA,TGTGCCAGCAGCTCACCTCCAGTTTCTCCCCTCCACTTT,CASSSPPVSPLHF
TRBJ2-1,NA,TRBV4-2,NA,TGTGCCAGCAGCCAAGAAATCTCCTACAATGAGCAGTTCTTC,CASSQEISYNEQFF
TRBJ2-7,few,TRBV3-1,TRBD2,TGTGCCAGCAGCTTCGGACTAGCGGGATTGGGCGAGCAGTACTTC,CASSFGLAGLGEQYF
TRBJ2-1,many,TRBV12-3/TRBV12-4,TRBD1,TGTGCCAGCAGTTTAGCCCTGGGGACAGGGGCCTCCTACAATGAGCAGTTCTTC,CASSLALGTGASYNEQFF
TRBJ2-6,NA,TRBV29-1,NA,TGCAGCGTTGAACTGCAGGGCACTGGGGCCAACGTCCTGACTTTC,CSVELQGTGANVLTF
TRBJ2-7,NA,TRBV20-1,TRBD2,TGCAGTGCTAGTGGTCTAGCGGGAGATGCCTACGAGCAGTACTTC,CSASGLAGDAYEQYF
TRBJ2-7,many,TRBV7-6,TRBD1,TGTGCCAGCAGCTTAATATCGCGAGGACAGGGGGCCTACGAGCAGTACTTC,CASSLISRGQGAYEQYF
TRBJ2-1,once,TRBV7-9,TRBD2,TGTGCCAGCAGCTCACAAGCCCCACTAGCGGGACTCAATGAGCAGTTCTTC,CASSSQAPLAGLNEQFF
TRBJ2-7,NA,TRBV4-2,NA,TGTGACAGCAGCCAAACCAGGGGGGGGACCTACGAGCAGTACTTC,CDSSQTRGGTYEQYF
TRBJ2-6,NA,TRBV7-6,TRBD1,TGTGCCAGCAGCTTGAGGACAGGTCCATCTGGGGCCAACGTCCTGACTTTC,CASSLRTGPSGANVLTF
TRBJ2-1,many,TRBV3-1,NA,TGTGCCAGCAGCCAAGAAACACGACTAGACCGCCCCCGGGAGCAGTTCTTC,CASSQETRLDRPREQFF
TRBJ2-5,few,TRBV4-3,NA,TGCGCCAGCAGCCCCTTTCCCCGGGAGACCCAGTACTTC,CASSPFPRETQYF
TRBJ2-3,few,TRBV9,TRBD2,TGTGCCAGCAGCGTAACGACTAGCGGGGGAACAGATACGCAGTATTTT,CASSVTTSGGTDTQYF
TRBJ1-3,few,TRBV20-1,NA,TGCAGTGCTAGAGGGGCAGGGTTCTCTGGAAACACCATATATTTT,CSARGAGFSGNTIYF
TRBJ1-2,many,TRBV20-1,NA,TGCAGTGCTAGAGTTATAAGGGCAGGGGACCTAAACTATGGCTACACCTTC,CSARVIRAGDLNYGYTF
TRBJ2-5,few,TRBV18,TRBD1,TGTGCCAGCTCACTCCGTACCCCGGCGGGACAGGGAACTACCCAGTACTTC,CASSLRTPAGQGTTQYF
TRBJ2-3,NA,TRBV5-8,NA,TGTGCCAGCAGCCACTACCGAAAGGGGAATACGCAGTATTTT,CASSHYRKGNTQYF
TRBJ1-1,NA,TRBV7-2,TRBD1,TGTGCCAGCAGCCTCATGACAGGGGGAAGAACTGAAGCTTTCTTT,CASSLMTGGRTEAFF
TRBJ2-5,few,TRBV12-5,TRBD2,TGTGCTAGTGGTTCCGGGGGGGAGACCCAGTACTTC,CASGSGGETQYF
TRBJ1-5,few,TRBV20-1,TRBD1,TGCAGTGCCAGATCAACAGGGGTTTATCAGCCCCAGCATTTT,CSARSTGVYQPQHF
TRBJ2-7,NA,TRBV4-2,TRBD2,TGTGCCACCAGCCAGAGGGGGCTAGCGGGAGAGCAGTACTTC,CATSQRGLAGEQYF
TRBJ2-6,NA,TRBV11-1,NA,TGTGCCAGCAGAGCCCGGGGACAAACCAACTCTGGGGCCAACGTCCTGACTTTC,CASRARGQTNSGANVLTF
TRBJ2-7,few,TRBV7-9,TRBD2,TGTGCCAGCAGCTCCGGGGGAGGGGCTTTCTCCTACGAGCAGTACTTC,CASSSGGGAFSYEQYF
TRBJ2-2,few,TRBV5-1,TRBD1,TGCGCCAGCAGCTCAACAGGGGCCCCGACCACCGGGGAGCTGTTTTTT,CASSSTGAPTTGELFF
TRBJ1-5,few,TRBV5-1,TRBD1,TGCGCCAGCAGCTTGGGACAGGGCTTCAATCAGCCCCAGCATTTT,CASSLGQGFNQPQHF